This T cell receptor (beta chain) stems from a study of cytomegalovirus exposure and HLA in healthy donors. Study observations and caveats: Among TCR beta chains, those listed as cytomegalovirus-associated numbered over 150. In the roughly 120 validation repertoires, a later analysis found that first-cohort TCR clusters tended to co-occur.

While the first cohort had 600 to 800 subjects, the donors belonged to the separate validation cohort of roughly 130 subjects. With respect to this clone: Its antigen remains unidentified.

Libraries were prepared by immunoSEQ multiplex PCR; TCRdb keeps only in-frame clonotypes and omits some of them. The data show about 280,000 clones, with approximately 86% seen just once and around 1% held by the top ten. This clonotype originated in a woman aged 18-35 years in good health and CMV-seronegative. Material: PBMCs.

The CDR3 protein is CASSKTGRNTEAFF. In DNA, the CDR3 is TGTGCCAGCAGTAAGACAGGGCGAAACACTGAAGCTTTCTTT. The chain is built from TRBV2 and TRBJ1-1, with 7 bases lining up with TRBD1. Germline V gene sequence: CDR1 SNHLY, CDR2 FYNNEI. The J segment lost 2 bases and the V segment lost 5 bases, leaving 5 bases of the junction unmatched. This CDR3 spans 14 amino acids.